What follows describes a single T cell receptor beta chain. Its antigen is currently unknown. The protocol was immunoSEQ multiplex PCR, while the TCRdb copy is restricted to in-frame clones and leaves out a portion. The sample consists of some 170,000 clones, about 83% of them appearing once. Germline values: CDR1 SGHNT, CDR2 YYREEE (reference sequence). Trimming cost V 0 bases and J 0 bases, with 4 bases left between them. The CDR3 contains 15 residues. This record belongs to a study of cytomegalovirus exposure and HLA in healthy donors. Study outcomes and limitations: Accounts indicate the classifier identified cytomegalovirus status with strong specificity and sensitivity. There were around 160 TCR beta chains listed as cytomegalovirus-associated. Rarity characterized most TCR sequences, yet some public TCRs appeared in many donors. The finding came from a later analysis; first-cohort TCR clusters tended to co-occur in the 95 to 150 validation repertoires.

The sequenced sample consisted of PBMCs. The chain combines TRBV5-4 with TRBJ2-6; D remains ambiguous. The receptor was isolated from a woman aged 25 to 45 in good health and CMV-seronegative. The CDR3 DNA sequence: TGTGCCAGCAGCTTGGCTGTCTCTGGGGCCAACGTCCTGACTTTC. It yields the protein CASSLAVSGANVLTF.